This T cell receptor beta chain was captured by sequencing in a study of graft-versus-host responses after intestinal transplantation. Study-wide results and limits: Patients who carried graft-donor T cell macrochimerism also had high graft-versus-host to host-versus-graft clonal ratios in their allografts. Early post-transplant HvG declines showed an association with peak circulating GvH clone levels. GvH clones detected in recipient marrow included some appearing first in ileum or blood.

About this clone itself: Its matching antigen is unknown.

The repertoire was sequenced with immunoSEQ multiplex PCR; TCRdb's copy has only in-frame clones and lacks some. This table holds about 90,000 clones, 83% found once. This CDR3 comprises 15 residues. Germline CDR1 and CDR2: SNHLY and FYNNEI. The source of this sequence is a human donor who received an intestinal transplant. This chain connects TRBV2 to TRBJ2-5, with 9 bases that match TRBD1. The DNA matches TRBJ2-7 better at its end, which makes the J call doubtful. The sample in question was unstimulated CD8+ T cells sorted from spleen or lymph node cells, obtained before intestinal transplant. CDR3 bases: TGTGCCAGCAACAGTGGACAGGGGAGCTCCTACGAGCAGTACTTC. As protein: CASNSGQGSSYEQYF.